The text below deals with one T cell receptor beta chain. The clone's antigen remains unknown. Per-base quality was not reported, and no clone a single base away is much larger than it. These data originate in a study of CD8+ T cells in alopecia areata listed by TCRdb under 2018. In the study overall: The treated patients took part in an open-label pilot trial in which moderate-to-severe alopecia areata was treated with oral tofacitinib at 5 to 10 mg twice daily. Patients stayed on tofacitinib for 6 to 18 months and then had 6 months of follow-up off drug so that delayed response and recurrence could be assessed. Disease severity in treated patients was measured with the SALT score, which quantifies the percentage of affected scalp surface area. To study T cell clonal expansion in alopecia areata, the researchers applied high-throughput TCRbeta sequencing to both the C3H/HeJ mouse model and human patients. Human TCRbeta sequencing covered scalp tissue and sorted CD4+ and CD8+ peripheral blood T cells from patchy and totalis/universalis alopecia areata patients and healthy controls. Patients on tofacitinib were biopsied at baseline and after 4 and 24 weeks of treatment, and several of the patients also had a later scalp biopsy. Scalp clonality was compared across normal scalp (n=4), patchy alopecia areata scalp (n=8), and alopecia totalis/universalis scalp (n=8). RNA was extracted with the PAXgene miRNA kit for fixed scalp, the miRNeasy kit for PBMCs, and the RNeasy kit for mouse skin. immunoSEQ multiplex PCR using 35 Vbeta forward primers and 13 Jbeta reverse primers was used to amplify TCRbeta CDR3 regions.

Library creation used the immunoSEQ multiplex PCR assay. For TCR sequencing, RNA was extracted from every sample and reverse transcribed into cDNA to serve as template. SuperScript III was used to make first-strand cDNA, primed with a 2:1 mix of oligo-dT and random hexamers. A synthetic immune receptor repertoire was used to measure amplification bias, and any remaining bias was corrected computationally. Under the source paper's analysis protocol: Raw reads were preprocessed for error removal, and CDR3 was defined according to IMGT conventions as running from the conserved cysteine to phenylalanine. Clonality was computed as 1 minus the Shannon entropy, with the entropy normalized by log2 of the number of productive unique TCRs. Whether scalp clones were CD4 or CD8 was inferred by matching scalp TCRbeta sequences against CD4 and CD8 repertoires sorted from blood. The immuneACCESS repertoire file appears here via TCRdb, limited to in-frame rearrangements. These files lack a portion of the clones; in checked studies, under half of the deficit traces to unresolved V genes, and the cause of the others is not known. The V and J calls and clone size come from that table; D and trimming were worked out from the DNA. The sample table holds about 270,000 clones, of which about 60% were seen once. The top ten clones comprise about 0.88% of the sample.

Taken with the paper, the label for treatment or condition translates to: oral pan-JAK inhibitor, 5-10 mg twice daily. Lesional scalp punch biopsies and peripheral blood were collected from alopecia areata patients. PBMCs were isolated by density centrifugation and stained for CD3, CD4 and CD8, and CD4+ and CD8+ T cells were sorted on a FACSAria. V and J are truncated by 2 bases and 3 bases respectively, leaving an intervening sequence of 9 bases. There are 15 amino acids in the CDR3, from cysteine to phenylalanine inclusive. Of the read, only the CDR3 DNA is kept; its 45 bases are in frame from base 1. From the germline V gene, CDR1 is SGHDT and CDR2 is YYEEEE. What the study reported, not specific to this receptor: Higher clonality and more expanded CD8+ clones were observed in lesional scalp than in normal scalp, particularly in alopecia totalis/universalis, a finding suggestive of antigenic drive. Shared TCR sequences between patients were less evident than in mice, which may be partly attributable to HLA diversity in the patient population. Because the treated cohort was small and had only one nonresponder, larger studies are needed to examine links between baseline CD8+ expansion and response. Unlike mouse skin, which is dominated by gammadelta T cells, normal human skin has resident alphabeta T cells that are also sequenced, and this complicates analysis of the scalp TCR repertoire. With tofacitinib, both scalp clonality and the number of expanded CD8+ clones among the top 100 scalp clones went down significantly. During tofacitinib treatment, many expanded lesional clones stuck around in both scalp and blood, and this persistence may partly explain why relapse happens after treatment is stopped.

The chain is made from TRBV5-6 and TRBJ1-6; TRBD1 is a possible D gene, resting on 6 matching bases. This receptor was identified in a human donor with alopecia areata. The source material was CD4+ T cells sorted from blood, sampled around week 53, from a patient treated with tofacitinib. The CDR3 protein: CASSLIRGYNSPLHF. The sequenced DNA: TGTGCCAGCAGCTTAATCAGGGGCTATAATTCACCCCTCCACTTT.